This T cell receptor (beta chain) was found in a study of blood T cell repertoires in COVID-19 (dated by TCRdb to the early 2020s). Regarding the complete study: The collaborator samples originated in the United States, Italy and Spain and spanned the acute and convalescent phases of COVID-19. The prospective study material was composed of cDNA or gDNA derived from T cells, B-cell-depleted T cells, or PBMCs. Subjects who had been exposed to COVID-19, were actively infected with it, or had recovered from it provided the deeply sampled blood TCRbeta repertoires that made up the dataset. The repertoires were made available in a free public database intended to serve as a resource for research on the immune response to SARS-CoV-2. Samples were obtained from the ongoing ImmuneRACE study (first 160 participants) and from 1,254 subjects provided by 6 global collaborators. The sample metadata nearly always contained a de-identified subject ID, COVID-19 status, age in years and sex. Where available, HLA class I and class II types were taken from metadata supplied by the sample provider and were not determined by assay-based typing.

As regards this clone: Its recognized antigen is unknown. It has no much larger one-base neighbor in the sample; base qualities were not kept.

At one collaborating source in Seattle, patients were enrolled during active infection and were followed longitudinally through the course of disease. Collaborating institutions collected whole blood in K2EDTA tubes following their own protocols. Collaborator samples were shipped for TCRbeta analysis as frozen whole blood, isolated PBMCs, or DNA extracted from either sample type. TCRbeta CDR3 regions were amplified from genomic DNA by means of the immunoSEQ Assay, a bias-controlled multiplex PCR. Per the source publication's procedure: The number of nucleated cells in each sample was estimated by amplification of reference gene primers within the assay. Sequence reads were collapsed and filtered to measure the absolute abundance of every unique TCRbeta CDR3 rearrangement. For each sample, productive Simpson clonality was calculated as the square root of Simpson's diversity index across productive rearrangements. TCRdb retrieved this table from immuneACCESS and kept in-frame rearrangements only. Not all clones are present; in checked studies, unresolved V genes account for under half, and no reason is known for the remainder. The V and J calls and clone size come from that table; D and trimming were worked out from the DNA. Here the sample has 200,000 to 250,000 clones; around 85% occur a single time. The ten largest make up about 2.4% of the sample.

The CDR1 and CDR2 encoded by the germline V gene are MNHEY and SVGEGT. The CDR3 has 13 amino acids, counting the end cysteine and phenylalanine. The entry retains the CDR3 DNA only, 39 bases that are in frame from base 1. V sheds 2 bases and J sheds 5 bases, leaving 9 bases between their ends. Points the paper makes about the study in general: The quantity of clinical and demographic metadata differed by source and by participant and was supplied without curation.

The receptor comes from a woman in her 70s with COVID-19, enrolled during active disease. The specimen was peripheral blood. Recombination connected TRBV6-2 or TRBV6-3 to TRBJ1-1; a weak D assignment points to TRBD1 (5 bases agree). The CDR3 in this case is CASSYQGSTEAFF. The DNA sequence is as follows: TGTGCCAGCAGTTACCAGGGCTCGACTGAAGCTTTCTTT.